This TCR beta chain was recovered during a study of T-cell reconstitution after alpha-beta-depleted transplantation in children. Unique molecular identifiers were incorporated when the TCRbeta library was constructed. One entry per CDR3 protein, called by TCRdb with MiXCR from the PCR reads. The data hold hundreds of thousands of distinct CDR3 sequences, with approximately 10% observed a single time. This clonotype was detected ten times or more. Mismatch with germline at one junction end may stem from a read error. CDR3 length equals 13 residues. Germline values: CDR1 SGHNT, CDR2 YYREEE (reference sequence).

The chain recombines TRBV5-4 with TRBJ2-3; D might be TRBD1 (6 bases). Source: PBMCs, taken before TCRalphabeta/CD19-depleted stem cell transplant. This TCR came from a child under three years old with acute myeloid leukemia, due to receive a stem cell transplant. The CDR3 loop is CASGLRGTDTQYF. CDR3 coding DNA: TGTGCCAGCGGCTTAAGGGGGACGGATACGCAGTATTTT.